One and the same sample provided the 8 T cell receptor beta chains below, sequenced in a study of blood T cell repertoires in COVID-19. TCRdb's table, derived via immunoSEQ multiplex PCR, lists solely in-frame clones and lacks some. The repertoire holds 290,000 or so clones, roughly four fifths seen once, with roughly 5.3% in the top ten. The sample was PBMCs or T cells enriched from blood (not recorded which). These receptor sequences come from a man between 40 and 49 years old who had been exposed to COVID-19.

This chain links TRBV4-2 with TRBJ2-1, with 10 bases identical to TRBD2. After removal of 1 base from V and 7 bases from J, the junction contained 10 bases not matched to a gene. The CDR3 sequence is 17 residues long. Germline CDR1 and CDR2: LGHNA and YNFKEQ. The chain's CDR3 is CASSQGVQREGNNEQFF. CDR3 DNA: TGTGCCAGCAGCCAAGGGGTCCAGCGGGAGGGAAATAATGAGCAGTTCTTC.

A word on this clone: The same CDR3 can be traced to other DNA sequences in this sample. This chain joins TRBV29-1 and TRBJ2-7; D might be TRBD1 (6 bases). The V end was cut by 4 bases, the J end by 4 bases, with 11 bases between. The CDR3 contains 12 residues. From germline, CDR1 is SQVTM and CDR2 ANQGSEA. CDR3 nucleotides: TGCAGCGTTGCGGCAGGGGTTTACGAGCAGTACTTC. This gives the protein CSVAAGVYEQYF.

This clone was seen a handful of times. This chain links TRBV19 with TRBJ1-5, with D maybe TRBD1 (6 bases). Trimming took off 0 bases at V and 4 bases at J, with 16 bases between the two ends. There are 17 residues in the CDR3. CDR1 LNHDA and CDR2 SQIVND come from the germline V gene (reference sequence). DNA for the CDR3: TGTGCCAGTAGTATAGATCGGGACACCCTTACTAATCAGCCCCAGCATTTT. Its protein product is CASSIDRDTLTNQPQHF.

V is TRBV30 and J is TRBJ2-7; maybe TRBD1 (6 bases). This CDR3 contains 13 residues. Trimming stripped 5 bases from V and 6 bases from J, with 17 bases between. Germline CDR1 and CDR2: GTSNPN and SVGIG (reference sequence). For the CDR3, the DNA is TGTGCCTGGGGTTTCACAGGGCTTCCCGAGCAGTACTTC. Protein product: CAWGFTGLPEQYF.

In its sample, this clone was seen once. This rearrangement joins TRBV19 to TRBJ1-4; D is perhaps TRBD1 (5 bases). CDR3 length: 16 residues. Germline V gene lookup returns CDR1 LNHDA and CDR2 SQIVND (reference sequence). Trimming cost V 3 bases and J 0 bases, with 11 bases left between them. This CDR3 reads CASSIMTDPTNEKLFF. The CDR3 DNA reads as TGTGCCAGTAGTATCATGACAGATCCAACTAATGAAAAACTGTTTTTT.

This clone was detected only a few times. The V and J genes are TRBV27 and TRBJ2-3; TRBD2 agrees at 7 bases. The CDR3 runs to 15 residues. With V trimmed by 8 bases and J by 4 bases, 12 bases remained unmatched. Germline CDR1 and CDR2: MNHEY and SMNVEV (reference sequence). CDR3 loop: CASLPKGLPSDTQYF. The CDR3 DNA reads as TGTGCCAGCCTACCTAAGGGACTACCCTCAGATACGCAGTATTTT.

The chain employs TRBV3-1 (or the pseudogene TRBV3-2) and TRBJ1-4, with TRBD1 as a possible D gene (5 bases). Trimming cost V 2 bases and J 5 bases, with 9 bases left between them. Germline V lookup: CDR1 LGHDT, CDR2 YNNKEL (reference sequence). The CDR3 extends over 14 amino acids. CDR3 sequence (DNA): TGTGCCAGCAGCCAACGACAGTCCAATGAAAAACTGTTTTTT. The encoded protein is CASSQRQSNEKLFF.

The chain joins TRBV19 to TRBJ2-2, with 7 positions matching TRBD2. Unmatched junction bases numbered 13, after V lost 8 bases and J lost 4 bases. CDR3 length equals 16 residues. Germline CDR1 reads LNHDA; CDR2 reads SQIVND (reference sequence). The CDR3 sequence: CASRTSGLGGTGELFF. CDR3 bases: TGTGCCAGTCGGACTAGTGGATTGGGGGGCACCGGGGAGCTGTTTTTT.